Listed here is a single T cell receptor (beta chain). Germline CDR1 reads SGHTA; CDR2 reads FQGNSA. The CDR3 loop spans 16 amino acids. Deletions cut 2 bases from V and 0 bases from J, with 11 bases between. This sample stems from a study of shared clonotypes between healthy human individuals. Study-wide background: Each donor had three CD4 naive, three CD4 memory, two CD8 naive and one CD8 memory plate.

Sequenced by immunoSEQ multiplex PCR; TCRdb stores in-frame clones only, minus some. This table has some 2,400,000 clones, 90% to 97% appearing once. Sequencing was performed on naive CD4+ T cells sorted from blood. As for subset: CD45RA+ positively selected. The chain employs TRBV7-2 and TRBJ2-1; D unclear. The TCR was taken from a man younger than 30 in good health. The DNA of the CDR3 is TGTGCCAGCAGCTTAATTCGTCCGAGCTCCTACAATGAGCAGTTCTTC. This encodes CASSLIRPSSYNEQFF.